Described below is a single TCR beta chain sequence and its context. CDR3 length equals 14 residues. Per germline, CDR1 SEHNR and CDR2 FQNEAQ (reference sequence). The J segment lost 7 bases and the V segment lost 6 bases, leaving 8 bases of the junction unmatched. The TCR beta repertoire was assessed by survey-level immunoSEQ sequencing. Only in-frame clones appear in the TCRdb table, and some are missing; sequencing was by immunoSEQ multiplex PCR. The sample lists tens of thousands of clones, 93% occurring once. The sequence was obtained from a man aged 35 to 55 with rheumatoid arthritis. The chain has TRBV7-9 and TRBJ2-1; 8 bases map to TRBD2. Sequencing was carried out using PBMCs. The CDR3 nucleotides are TGTGCCAGCAGGCCCGGGGGGGCAAGTAATGAGCAGTTCTTC. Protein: CASRPGGASNEQFF.